Included here is one T cell receptor beta chain sequence, with context. Antigen specificity is unknown. TCRdb's table, derived via immunoSEQ multiplex PCR, lists solely in-frame clones and lacks some. The data hold 90,000 to 120,000 clones, with around 90% observed a single time. This specimen belongs to a study of T cell responses to AZD1222 COVID-19 vaccine. Study-wide findings and caveats: Spike was spanned by vaccine-associated CD4 TCRs, with dominance at 160-218 and 743-854. Repertoire sampling was restricted to post-peak T cell response timepoints. An increase in Spike-specific TCR breadth and depth was observed after two AZD1222 doses. Reportedly, close to half of spike-specific TCRs are directed against unmutated variant regions.

The source material was peripheral blood, sampled on day 0 of AZD1222 vaccination. This sequence was found in an adult in good health.

The CDR3, as DNA: TGCGCCAGCAGCCAAGATAGTACTTCAACTAATGAAAAACTGTTTTTT. The encoded protein is CASSQDSTSTNEKLFF. V is TRBV4-3 and J is TRBJ1-4; D gene ambiguous. Per germline, CDR1 LGHNA and CDR2 YSLEER. Trimming removed 0 bases from V and 0 bases from J, with 8 bases in between. This CDR3 has 16 amino acids.